Below, 12 T cell receptor beta chains from the same sample are listed, as sequenced in a study of CD8 T cells in Susac syndrome. When the RNA was reverse transcribed, random hexamers were used with an input of about 0.5 to 1 ug. TCRdb re-derived calls from the immunoSEQ multiplex PCR reads in MiXCR, one entry per CDR3 protein. The table shows about 280,000 distinct CDR3 sequences, with 70% to 90% occurring only once. The sequenced sample was CD8+ T cells from PBMCs. The receptors shown here come from a human donor with multiple sclerosis.

The rearrangement joins TRBV7-9 to TRBJ2-7, with TRBD2 matching 9 bases. The J segment lost 2 bases and the V segment lost 2 bases, leaving 7 bases of the junction unmatched. Per the germline V gene, CDR1 is SEHNR and CDR2 is FQNEAQ (reference sequence). This CDR3 has 16 amino acids. This CDR3 is CASSLPQVAGAYEQYF. The CDR3 DNA reads TGTGCCAGCAGCTTACCCCAAGTAGCGGGGGCCTACGAGCAGTACTTC. The full variable domain, with the rest looked up from reference TRBV7-9 and TRBJ2-7, is DTGVSQNPRHKITKRGQNVTFRCDPISEHNRLYWYRQTLGQGPEFLTYFQNEAQLEKSRLLSDRFSAERPKGSFSTLEIQRTEQGDSAMYLCASSLPQVAGAYEQYFGPGTRLTVT.

This chain links TRBV3-1 with TRBJ2-2; D not resolved. The germline V gene has CDR1 LGHDT and CDR2 YNNKEL (reference sequence). V was cut by 0 bases and J by 0 bases, with 11 bases left in between. The CDR3 covers 17 residues. CDR3 DNA: TGTGCCAGCAGCCAAGAGACGCCGTCCCCGAACACCGGGGAGCTGTTTTTT. Its protein is CASSQETPSPNTGELFF. The complete variable domain, with remaining parts taken from reference TRBV3-1 and TRBJ2-2, reads DTAVSQTPKYLVTQMGNDKSIKCEQNLGHDTMYWYKQDSKKFLKIMFSYNNKELIINETVPNRFSPKSPDKAHLNLHINSLELGDSAVYFCASSQETPSPNTGELFFGEGSRLTVL.

The CDR3 is CASCLAGGSNGEQYF. The CDR3 DNA reads as TGTGCCAGCTGCCTAGCGGGAGGAAGTAACGGCGAGCAGTACTTC. The chain recombines TRBV3-1 with TRBJ2-7; 11 bases match TRBD2. The CDR3 covers 15 residues. The ends lost 8 bases at V and 6 bases at J; junction bases unmatched: 12. Germline assignment: CDR1 LGHDT and CDR2 YNNKEL (reference sequence).

This chain connects TRBV4-1 to TRBJ2-3; no clear D gene. CDR1 is MGHRA, CDR2 YSYEKL, per germline. The V and J ends lost 4 bases and 4 bases respectively, with 21 bases between them. The CDR3 covers 17 residues. The DNA for the CDR3 is TGCGCCAGCAGCCCTCAGCCCCGGGTCCGGAGCGCAGATACGCAGTATTTT. Its translation: CASSPQPRVRSADTQYF.

The chain combines TRBV9 with TRBJ2-7; perhaps TRBD2 as D (6 bases). Trimming left V 4 bases short and J 5 bases short, with 10 bases between. The germline V gene encodes CDR1 SGDLS and CDR2 YYNGEE. This CDR3 has 12 amino acids. CDR3 bases: TGTGCCAGCAGCTACACTAGCAACGAGCAGTACTTC. Protein: CASSYTSNEQYF.

CDR3 protein: CASSLDSPRGQETQYF. CDR3 DNA sequence: TGTGCCAGCAGCTTAGACAGTCCCAGGGGTCAAGAGACCCAGTACTTC. This chain links TRBV7-9 with TRBJ2-5; the D gene is possibly TRBD1 (6 bases). The germline V and J ends were trimmed by 1 base and 2 bases, with 14 bases remaining between them. Germline V lookup: CDR1 SEHNR, CDR2 FQNEAQ (reference sequence). This CDR3 spans 16 amino acids.

This clonotype was counted a few times. The V call is TRBV7-9, the J call TRBJ2-5; D gene uncertain. The germline V and J ends were trimmed by 5 bases and 5 bases, with 9 bases remaining between them. CDR3 length: 12 amino acids. Germline assignment: CDR1 SEHNR and CDR2 FQNEAQ (reference sequence). CDR3 loop: CASSPLLETQYF. DNA for the CDR3: TGTGCCAGCAGCCCCCTGCTGGAGACCCAGTACTTC.

This clonotype came up once. The chain combines TRBV5-1 with TRBJ2-1; 8 bases agree with TRBD2. V was pared by 4 bases and J by 10 bases, with 7 bases of the junction left unmatched. CDR3 length: 13 amino acids. Germline CDR1 and CDR2: SGHRS and YFSETQ. The CDR3 is CASSVGLVGEQFF. The CDR3 DNA is TGCGCCAGCAGCGTGGGACTAGTCGGCGAGCAGTTCTTC.

This clonotype was seen only once. The rearrangement links TRBV7-9 to TRBJ2-2, with D unresolved. The length of the CDR3 is 13 residues. CDR1 is SEHNR and CDR2 is FQNEAQ in the germline V gene (reference sequence). V dropped 0 bases and J dropped 7 bases, with 6 bases sitting between them. The CDR3 DNA sequence: TGTGCCAGCAGCTTAGCGGCGGACGGGGAGCTGTTTTTT. It specifies CASSLAADGELFF.

CDR3 protein: CSVEWEIGSTGELFF. The CDR3 DNA reads TGCAGCGTTGAGTGGGAAATTGGTAGCACCGGGGAGCTGTTTTTT. The chain recombines TRBV29-1 with TRBJ2-2; D uncertain. Germline CDR1 is SQVTM and CDR2 is ANQGSEA. The CDR3 runs 15 residues. The germline V and J ends were trimmed by 3 bases and 4 bases, with 15 bases remaining between them.

The V call is TRBV12-3 or TRBV12-4, the J call TRBJ2-6; D uncertain. With 4 bases removed from V and 0 bases from J, the gap between germline ends came to 4 bases. The CDR3 sequence is 14 residues long. This chain's CDR3 is CASSSLSGANVLTF. DNA for the CDR3: TGTGCCAGCAGTTCCCTCTCTGGGGCCAACGTCCTGACTTTC.

V usage is TRBV7-8 and J usage is TRBJ2-1; D possibly corresponds to TRBD2 (5 bases). The CDR3 has 14 amino acids. The germline V gene encodes CDR1 SGHVS and CDR2 FQNEAQ. Trimming removed 0 bases from V and 8 bases from J, with 11 bases in between. The CDR3 sequence: CASSLAGAEYEQFF. The CDR3 DNA sequence: TGTGCCAGCAGCTTAGCGGGAGCGGAGTATGAGCAGTTCTTC.